This TCR beta chain is drawn from a study of technical replicates of blood from four donors. Using immunoSEQ multiplex PCR, the repertoire was profiled, and TCRdb retains in-frame clones only, with some absent. The table shows about 59,000 clones, with just over 90% occurring only once. This CDR3 is built from 14 residues. CDR1 SGHTA and CDR2 FQGTGA come from the germline V gene. J gave up 4 bases and V 3 bases, and 1 base lay outside the gene matches. Sequences were obtained from PBMCs. The receptor was derived from a human donor in good health. Some clones in this sample may be carry-over from other donors' samples. The rearrangement uses TRBV7-3 and TRBJ2-1, with 9 bases identical to TRBD2. CDR3 bases: TGTGCCAGCAGCTTGACTAGCGGTTACAATGAGCAGTTCTTC. Translation: CASSLTSGYNEQFF.